What follows is one TCR beta chain and its context. This clone was seen a few times. The clone's antigen remains unknown. Base qualities are missing; no much larger clone stands one base away. The data derive from a study of T cell responses to AZD1222 COVID-19 vaccine (dated by TCRdb to about 2021). Looking at the study overall: A total of about 250 trial participants underwent TCR sequencing, of whom some 200 had received two doses of AZD1222 and 26 had received two doses of the MenACWY control vaccine. Enrollment into the trials was organized by age into subgroups of 18-55, 56-69 and 70-plus years, and those subgroups contained roughly 140, 27 and 60 TCR-sequenced participants, respectively.

The germline V gene encodes CDR1 SGHRS and CDR2 YFSETQ. V and J are trimmed by 5 bases and 3 bases, and the gene matches miss 12 bases of the junction. CDR3 length: 18 amino acids, cysteine to phenylalanine. Left in the record is the CDR3 DNA by itself, 54 bases read in frame from the first base. What the work shows at the level of the full study, not this receptor alone: Nearly half of unique spike-specific TCRs reportedly recognized epitopes outside regions mutated in the B.1.351 and B.1.1.7 variants. In the small 56-69-year group, the increase in depth fell short of significance, most likely because of low power. Vaccine-associated CD4 TCRs spanned the whole spike protein, with dominant responses in regions 160-218 and 743-854. Conclusions about previously exposed vaccinees are limited because only 6 or 7 AZD1222 recipients were SARS-CoV-2 seropositive at baseline. A significant rise in spike-specific TCR breadth and depth was observed after two AZD1222 doses relative to day 0 and relative to MenACWY recipients. Most participants were white British and females outnumbered males, and the authors suggested that clonal diversity may have been underestimated. Because no samples from the day 14 peak response were available, repertoires could be characterized only after the peak T cell response.

The intended sense of this specimen's time point label: about 28 days (+/-7) after the second vaccine dose. The sample's treatment or condition label, in plain terms: meningococcal conjugate vaccine given as trial control. Vaccinee samples were obtained from the UK trials COV001 and COV002, which included a single-blind randomized controlled phase 2/3 trial of AZD1222 (ChAdOx1 nCoV-19) in healthy adults. For TCRbeta chain sequencing, PBMC samples from trial participants were taken at day 0 and at day 28 after the second dose. The CDR3 regions of human TCRbeta chains were analyzed by immunosequencing. On the study's bioinformatics: Repertoire TCRs were checked for matches against a reference library of SARS-CoV-2-specific TCRs that had been generated using the MIRA antigen-specificity platform. Breadth was defined as the fraction of unique TCRs that were SARS-CoV-2-associated, and depth was defined as the fraction of total T cells that were SARS-CoV-2-associated. Each spike-specific TCR was assigned to its reactive spike region and to a CD4 or CD8 class using the MIRA data. Log10-transformed breadth and depth values were compared by one-way ANOVA with Sidak's multiple comparisons tests. Here the immuneACCESS table is served through TCRdb, limited to in-frame sequences with V and J called. Missing clones are a known gap in these copies; in checked studies unresolved V genes cover under half, and the rest lacks a known reason. That table furnishes V, J and clone size, whereas the DNA furnished D and trimming. Present in this sample are approximately 130,000 clones, 75% to 85% of which were seen just once. 7.9% of the sample is taken by the ten largest.

The source of this sequence is an adult who received the MenACWY meningococcal vaccine as a control. The sample consisted of peripheral blood, taken 28 days after the second dose of the MenACWY control vaccine. The rearranged chain carries TRBV5-1 and TRBJ2-3; TRBD2 matches 13 bases in the middle. The CDR3 here reads CASSSRTSGSHGTDTQYF. The bases are TGCGCCAGCAGTTCGAGGACTAGCGGGAGCCATGGAACAGATACGCAGTATTTT.